The T cell receptor (beta chain) under discussion was sequenced for a study of Tregs in tolerant kidney transplant recipients. Repertoires were generated with immunoSEQ multiplex PCR, while TCRdb's copy carries only in-frame clones and drops some. The repertoire consists of about 240,000 clones, with about 86% occurring once and the leading ten covering roughly 0.67%. The CDR3 extends over 14 amino acids. The V end was cut by 1 base, the J end by 3 bases, with 7 bases between. Germline CDR1 LGHNT, CDR2 FRNRAP. Input material: CD4+ T cells from blood. The TCR comes from a human donor in good health. The V call is TRBV12-5, the J call TRBJ1-5; unclear D gene. In nucleotides, the CDR3 is TGTGCTAGTGGTTTGGGCGGTTCCAATCAGCCCCAGCATTTT. This gives the protein CASGLGGSNQPQHF. The full variable domain, its missing parts supplied by reference TRBV12-5 and TRBJ1-5, is DARVTQTPRHKVTEMGQEVTMRCQPILGHNTVFWYRQTMMQGLELLAYFRNRAPLDDSGMPKDRFSAEMPDATLATLKIQPSEPRDSAVYFCASGLGGSNQPQHFGDGTRLSIL.